Listed below are T cell receptor beta chains from one sample, sequenced in a study of blood T cell repertoires in COVID-19. Data came from immunoSEQ multiplex PCR; TCRdb stores just in-frame clones and leaves some out. The sample includes roughly 280,000 clones, over 80% of them seen just once. What was sequenced was peripheral blood. The receptor source for this set is a man aged 55 to 70 who had recovered from COVID-19. The CDR3 runs from the conserved cysteine through the conserved F or W. Fields, in order: V gene, clone size, J gene, D gene, CDR3 protein, CDR3 DNA. A D gene is named only where the DNA matches it firmly. Clone size appears in some rows only: once, few, many, or a class for an expanded clone.

v_gene: TRBV10-3
abundance: once
j_gene: TRBJ1-1
d_gene: NA
CDR3aa: CAISENRDTEAFF
CDR3nt: TGTGCCATCAGTGAGAACCGGGACACTGAAGCTTTCTTT

v_gene: TRBV5-1
abundance: NA
j_gene: TRBJ2-7
d_gene: NA
CDR3aa: CASSYIQGPYEQYF
CDR3nt: TGCGCCAGCAGCTATATTCAGGGGCCCTACGAGCAGTACTTC

v_gene: TRBV30
abundance: few
j_gene: TRBJ1-2
d_gene: NA
CDR3aa: CAWSLAVYGYTF
CDR3nt: TGTGCCTGGAGCCTCGCAGTCTATGGCTACACCTTC

v_gene: TRBV7-9
abundance: NA
j_gene: TRBJ2-7
d_gene: NA
CDR3aa: CASSLAGGLWSYEQYF
CDR3nt: TGTGCCAGCAGCTTAGCCGGCGGTCTGTGGTCCTACGAGCAGTACTTC

v_gene: TRBV7-9
abundance: many
j_gene: TRBJ2-7
d_gene: TRBD2
CDR3aa: CASSLGGGAGGPSYEQYF
CDR3nt: TGTGCCAGCAGCTTAGGGGGAGGAGCGGGAGGCCCCAGCTACGAGCAGTACTTC

v_gene: TRBV27
abundance: NA
j_gene: TRBJ2-7
d_gene: TRBD1
CDR3aa: CASSLIGQGYEQYF
CDR3nt: TGTGCCAGCAGTCTCATAGGACAGGGATACGAGCAGTACTTC

v_gene: TRBV5-1
abundance: NA
j_gene: TRBJ1-2
d_gene: NA
CDR3aa: CASSLATDFYGYTF
CDR3nt: TGCGCCAGCAGCCTCGCGACAGACTTCTATGGCTACACCTTC

v_gene: TRBV5-1
abundance: NA
j_gene: TRBJ1-1
d_gene: TRBD1
CDR3aa: CASSLGTGGVKMNTEAFF
CDR3nt: TGCGCCAGCAGCTTGGGGACAGGGGGTGTTAAAATGAACACTGAAGCTTTCTTT

v_gene: TRBV7-9
abundance: NA
j_gene: TRBJ2-7
d_gene: NA
CDR3aa: CASSLARDRKGGYEQYF
CDR3nt: TGTGCCAGCAGCTTAGCGCGAGACAGAAAAGGGGGCTACGAGCAGTACTTC

v_gene: TRBV28
abundance: NA
j_gene: TRBJ2-4
d_gene: NA
CDR3aa: CASSPSGLAKNIQYF
CDR3nt: TGTGCCAGCAGTCCCTCCGGACTAGCCAAAAACATTCAGTACTTC

v_gene: TRBV6-4
abundance: NA
j_gene: TRBJ2-1
d_gene: NA
CDR3aa: CASSALSGALRNEQFF
CDR3nt: TGTGCCAGCAGTGCCCTGTCAGGGGCCCTCCGGAATGAGCAGTTCTTC

v_gene: TRBV6-2/TRBV6-3
abundance: few
j_gene: TRBJ2-6
d_gene: TRBD2
CDR3aa: CASSSGGTGANVLTF
CDR3nt: TGTGCCAGCAGTTCGGGGGGGACTGGGGCCAACGTCCTGACTTTC

v_gene: TRBV7-6
abundance: NA
j_gene: TRBJ1-2
d_gene: TRBD1
CDR3aa: CASSLNPGGSVYGYTF
CDR3nt: TGTGCCAGCAGCTTAAATCCAGGGGGCTCTGTCTATGGCTACACCTTC

v_gene: TRBV5-4
abundance: many
j_gene: TRBJ1-1
d_gene: TRBD1
CDR3aa: CASSSPGGGASTEAFF
CDR3nt: TGTGCCAGCAGCTCTCCCGGAGGGGGCGCGTCGACTGAAGCTTTCTTT

v_gene: TRBV9
abundance: NA
j_gene: TRBJ2-2
d_gene: NA
CDR3aa: CASSENTGRTGELFF
CDR3nt: TGTGCCAGCAGCGAAAACACAGGGCGGACCGGGGAGCTGTTTTTT

v_gene: TRBV19
abundance: once
j_gene: TRBJ1-2
d_gene: NA
CDR3aa: CASRPLTNYGYTF
CDR3nt: TGTGCCAGTAGACCACTTACTAACTATGGCTACACCTTC

v_gene: TRBV6-5
abundance: NA
j_gene: TRBJ2-7
d_gene: NA
CDR3aa: CASSYGARYEQYF
CDR3nt: TGTGCCAGCAGTTACGGGGCTAGGTACGAGCAGTACTTC

v_gene: TRBV18
abundance: NA
j_gene: TRBJ2-1
d_gene: TRBD2
CDR3aa: CASSPQTSAAYYNEQFF
CDR3nt: TGTGCCAGCTCACCCCAGACTAGCGCCGCTTACTACAATGAGCAGTTCTTC

v_gene: TRBV7-2
abundance: NA
j_gene: TRBJ1-6
d_gene: NA
CDR3aa: CASSFSDSPLHF
CDR3nt: TGTGCCAGCAGCTTTTCTGATTCACCCCTCCACTTT

v_gene: TRBV25-1
abundance: NA
j_gene: TRBJ1-5
d_gene: NA
CDR3aa: CASSFGGSNQPQHF
CDR3nt: TGTGCCAGCAGTTTCGGAGGGAGCAATCAGCCCCAGCATTTT

v_gene: TRBV5-1
abundance: NA
j_gene: TRBJ2-3
d_gene: NA
CDR3aa: CASSLGAGTQYF
CDR3nt: TGCGCCAGCAGCTTGGGGGCAGGGACGCAGTATTTT